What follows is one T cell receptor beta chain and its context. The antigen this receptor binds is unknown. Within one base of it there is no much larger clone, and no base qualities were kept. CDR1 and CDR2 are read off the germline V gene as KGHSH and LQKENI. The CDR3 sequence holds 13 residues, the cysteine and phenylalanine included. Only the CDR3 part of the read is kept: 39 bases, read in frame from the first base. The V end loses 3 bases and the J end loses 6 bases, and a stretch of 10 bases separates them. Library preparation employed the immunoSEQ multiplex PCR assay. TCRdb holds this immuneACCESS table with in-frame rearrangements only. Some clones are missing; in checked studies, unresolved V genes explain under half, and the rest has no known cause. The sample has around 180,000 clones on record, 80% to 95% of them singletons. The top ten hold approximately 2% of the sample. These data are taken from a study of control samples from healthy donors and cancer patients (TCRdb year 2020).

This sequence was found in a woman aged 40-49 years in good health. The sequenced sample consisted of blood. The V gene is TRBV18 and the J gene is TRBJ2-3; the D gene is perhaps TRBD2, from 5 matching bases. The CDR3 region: CASSPTGLDTQYF. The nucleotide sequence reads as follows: TGTGCCAGCTCACCCACGGGATTGGATACGCAGTATTTT.